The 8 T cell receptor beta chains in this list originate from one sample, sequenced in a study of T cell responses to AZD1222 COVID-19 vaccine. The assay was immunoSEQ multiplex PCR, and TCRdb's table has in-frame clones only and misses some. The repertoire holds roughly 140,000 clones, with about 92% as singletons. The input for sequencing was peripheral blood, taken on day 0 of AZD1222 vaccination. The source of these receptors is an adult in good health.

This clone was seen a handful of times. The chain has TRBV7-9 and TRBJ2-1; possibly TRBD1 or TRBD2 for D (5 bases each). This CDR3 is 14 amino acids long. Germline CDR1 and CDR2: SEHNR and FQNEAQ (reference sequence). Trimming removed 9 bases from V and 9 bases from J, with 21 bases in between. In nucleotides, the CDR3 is TGTGCCAGTCGACGAGGGGACCACAAGGGTGAGCAGTTCTTC. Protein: CASRRGDHKGEQFF.

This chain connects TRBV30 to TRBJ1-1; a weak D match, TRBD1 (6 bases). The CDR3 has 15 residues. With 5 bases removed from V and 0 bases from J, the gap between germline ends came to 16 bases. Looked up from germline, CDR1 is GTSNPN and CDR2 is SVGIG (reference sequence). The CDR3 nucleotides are TGTGCCTGGCTGAAAAGCGGACAGCTGAACACTGAAGCTTTCTTT. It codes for CAWLKSGQLNTEAFF.

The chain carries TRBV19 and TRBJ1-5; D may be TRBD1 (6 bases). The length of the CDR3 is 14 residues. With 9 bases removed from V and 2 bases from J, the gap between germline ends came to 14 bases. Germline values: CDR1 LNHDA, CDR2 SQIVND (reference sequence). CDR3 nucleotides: TGTGCCAGCACAGACAGGTTCCGCAATCAGCCCCAGCATTTT. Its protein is CASTDRFRNQPQHF.

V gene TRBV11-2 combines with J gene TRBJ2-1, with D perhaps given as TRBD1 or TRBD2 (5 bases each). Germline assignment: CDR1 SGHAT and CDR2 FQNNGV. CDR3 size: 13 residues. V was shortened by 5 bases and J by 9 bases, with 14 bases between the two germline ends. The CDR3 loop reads CASSGGAGFEQFF. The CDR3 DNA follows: TGTGCCAGCAGCGGGGGAGCCGGATTTGAGCAGTTCTTC. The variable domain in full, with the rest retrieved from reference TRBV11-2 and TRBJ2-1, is EAGVAQSPRYKIIEKRQSVAFWCNPISGHATLYWYQQILGQGPKLLIQFQNNGVVDDSQLPKDRFSAERLKGVDSTLKIQPAKLEDSAVYLCASSGGAGFEQFFGPGTRLTVL.

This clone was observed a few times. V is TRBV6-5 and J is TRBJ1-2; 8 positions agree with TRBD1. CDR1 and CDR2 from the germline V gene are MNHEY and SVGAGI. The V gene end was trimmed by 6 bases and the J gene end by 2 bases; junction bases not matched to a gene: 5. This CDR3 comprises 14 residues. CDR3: CASRDRGQNYGYTF. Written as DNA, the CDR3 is TGTGCCAGCAGAGACAGGGGCCAAAACTATGGCTACACCTTC.

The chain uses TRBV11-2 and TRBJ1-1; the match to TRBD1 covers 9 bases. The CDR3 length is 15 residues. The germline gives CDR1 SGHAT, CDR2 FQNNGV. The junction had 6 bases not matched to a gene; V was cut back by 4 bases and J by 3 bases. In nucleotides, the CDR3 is TGTGCCAGCAGCTCAGGAGGGGACAGGGACACTGAAGCTTTCTTT. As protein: CASSSGGDRDTEAFF.

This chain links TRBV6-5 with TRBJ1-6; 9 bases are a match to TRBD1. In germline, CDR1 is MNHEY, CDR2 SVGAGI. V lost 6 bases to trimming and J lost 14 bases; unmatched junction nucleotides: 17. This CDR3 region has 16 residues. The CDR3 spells CASSYRDRARDQALHF. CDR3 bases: TGTGCCAGCAGCTACCGGGACAGGGCCCGGGACCAAGCCCTCCACTTT.

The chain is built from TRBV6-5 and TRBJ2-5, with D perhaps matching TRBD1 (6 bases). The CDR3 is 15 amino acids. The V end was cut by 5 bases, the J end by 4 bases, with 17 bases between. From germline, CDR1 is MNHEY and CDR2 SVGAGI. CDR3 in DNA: TGTGCCAGCAGTCCACAGGGTCCCCGGCGAGAGACCCAGTACTTC. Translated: CASSPQGPRRETQYF.